Following are 12 T cell receptor beta chains from one sample sequenced in a study of cytomegalovirus exposure and HLA in healthy donors. Clones were read by immunoSEQ multiplex PCR, and TCRdb kept only the in-frame ones, dropping some. This sample carries about 140,000 clones, around 90% of them seen once, and the ten largest clones take almost 8%. The sequenced sample consisted of PBMCs. These receptors were obtained from a woman in her late teens or twenties in good health and CMV-seropositive.

The CDR3 here is CASSLWGDSGNTIYF. The DNA for the CDR3 is TGTGCCAGCAGTTTGTGGGGGGACTCTGGAAACACCATATATTTT. This chain joins TRBV28 and TRBJ1-3, with a possible D match to TRBD1 (5 bases). CDR3 length: 15 residues. Germline V lookup: CDR1 MDHEN, CDR2 SYDVKM. V lost 3 bases and J lost 0, with 9 bases in between.

The V call is TRBV7-3, the J call TRBJ2-6, with TRBD1 as a possible D gene (5 bases). Trimming removed 3 bases at V and 0 bases at J, with 15 bases between. CDR1 and CDR2 from the germline V gene are SGHTA and FQGTGA. The CDR3 length is 18 residues. This CDR3 reads CASSFKGFGYSGANVLTF. For the CDR3, the DNA is TGTGCCAGCAGCTTCAAGGGGTTCGGGTACTCTGGGGCCAACGTCCTGACTTTC.

The rearrangement links TRBV21-1 to TRBJ2-5; no check of the table's D call, TRBD2, against the DNA was made. TRBV21-1 is listed as a pseudogene. CDR3 length: 13 residues. Written as DNA, the CDR3 is TGTGCCAGCAGCAAAAGCATAAAAGAGACCCAGTACTTC. This codes for CASSKSIKETQYF.

The rearrangement links TRBV6-1 to TRBJ2-1; D is unclear. CDR3 length: 15 residues. Trimming cost V 8 bases and J 3 bases, with 17 bases left between them. Germline V gives CDR1 MNHNS, CDR2 SASEGT. Here the CDR3 reads CASVPTLGHYNEQFF. As DNA, the CDR3 is TGTGCCAGCGTCCCTACCCTGGGCCACTACAATGAGCAGTTCTTC.

A remark on this clone: A much larger clone sits a single nucleotide away, making a read error possible. J is TRBJ1-5 and V is TRBV27, with D hard to call. Trimming pared 4 bases from V and 5 bases from J, leaving 3 bases between. The CDR3 has 11 amino acids. Germline V lookup: CDR1 MNHEY, CDR2 SMNVEV (reference sequence). The CDR3 nucleotides are TGTGCCAGCAGTTCTCATCAGCCCCAGCATTTT. This sequence encodes CASSSHQPQHF.

V and J are TRBV7-2 and TRBJ2-7; 8 nucleotides match TRBD2. Unmatched junction bases numbered 5, after V lost 1 base and J lost 6 bases. Germline V gives CDR1 SGHTA, CDR2 FQGNSA. This CDR3 spans 14 amino acids. The CDR3 protein is CASSLGIAGLEQYF. The CDR3 DNA follows: TGTGCCAGCAGCTTAGGAATAGCGGGGCTCGAGCAGTACTTC.

The rearrangement uses TRBV30 and TRBJ2-1; 9 bases are a match to TRBD1. Germline values: CDR1 GTSNPN, CDR2 SVGIG (reference sequence). The ends lost 0 bases at V and 8 bases at J; junction bases unmatched: 11. This CDR3 is built from 16 residues. The chain's CDR3 is CAWSVYGTGWLYEQFF. The DNA of the CDR3 is TGTGCCTGGAGTGTTTACGGGACAGGGTGGTTATATGAGCAGTTCTTC.

CDR3 region: CASSPASGRESYNEQFF. In DNA form, the CDR3 reads TGCGCCAGCAGCCCAGCTAGCGGGAGAGAGTCCTACAATGAGCAGTTCTTC. This chain joins TRBV5-1 and TRBJ2-1, with 10 bases identical to TRBD2. V trimming: 4 bases; J trimming: 1 base; junction bases outside the gene matches: 8. The CDR3 is made up of 17 amino acids. CDR1 is SGHRS and CDR2 is YFSETQ in the germline V gene.

The rearrangement uses TRBV6-1 and TRBJ1-3; unclear D gene. The germline CDR1 and CDR2 sequences are MNHNS and SASEGT. The CDR3 length is 14 residues. The V gene lost 2 bases and the J gene lost 5 bases, with 10 bases spanning the gap. The CDR3 nucleotides read TGTGCCAGCAGTGAATGGTCGGTAAGAAACACCATATATTTT. Translating gives CASSEWSVRNTIYF.

This clone was observed a handful of times. The chain is built from TRBV5-6 and TRBJ2-2, with a weak D call TRBD1 (6 bases). CDR1 and CDR2 from the germline V gene are SGHDT and YYEEEE. The CDR3 contains 18 residues. Deletions cut 2 bases from V and 2 bases from J, with 19 bases between. CDR3: CASSFFPTQGINTGELFF. The CDR3 coding sequence is TGTGCCAGCAGCTTTTTCCCCACGCAGGGGATCAACACCGGGGAGCTGTTTTTT.

The chain employs TRBV10-1 and TRBJ1-1; 8 bases are shared with TRBD1. From germline, CDR1 is WNHNN and CDR2 SYGVQD (reference sequence). The V and J ends lost 0 bases and 11 bases, in that order; junction bases with no gene match: 2. The CDR3 covers 12 residues. This chain's CDR3 is CASSESDRDAFF. CDR3 nucleotides: TGCGCCAGCAGTGAGTCGGACAGGGACGCTTTCTTT.

V and J are TRBV4-1 and TRBJ2-1, with 10 bases aligning to TRBD2. The CDR3 consists of 21 residues. V trimming: 1 base; J trimming: 9 bases; junction bases outside the gene matches: 24. Germline V gene sequence: CDR1 MGHRA, CDR2 YSYEKL. Written as DNA, the CDR3 is TGCGCCAGCAGCCAAGTATTTGGTGGACTAGCGGTTTTATCCAGCAGGGGTGAGCAGTTCTTC. Translation gives CASSQVFGGLAVLSSRGEQFF.